The clone carrying this TCR beta chain has ten or more counts. Its antigen is not known. The data were obtained in a study of blood T cells in healthy people across ages. Study-wide findings and caveats: Estimated diversity, derived from one million T cells, was regarded as an underestimate.

Caucasian, healthy and from Russia, the donors were aged between about 6 and 90. For every donor, a draw yielded ten milliliters of peripheral blood. For the second PCR, which ran for roughly 6 to 12 cycles, a sample-barcoded 5' primer and a J-beta primer mix were used. Each cDNA molecule was tagged by a template-switch adaptor with 12 random nucleotides. TCRdb used MiXCR to reprocess the 5' RACE reads, holding one entry per CDR3 protein. The sample has hundreds of thousands of distinct CDR3 sequences; about 28% are singletons. The germline CDR1 and CDR2 sequences are SGHTA and FQGNSA. Trimming cost V 4 bases and J 4 bases, with 19 bases left between them. This CDR3 spans 16 amino acids.

V is TRBV7-2 and J is TRBJ2-5; D is unclear. The TCR was taken from an elderly woman in good health. What was sequenced was blood. In nucleotides, the CDR3 is TGTGCCAGCAGCTCGACCCCCCGGGTCGTGGGAGAGACCCAGTACTTC. It encodes CASSSTPRVVGETQYF. The full variable domain, completed using reference TRBV7-2 and TRBJ2-5, is GAGVSQSPSNKVTEKGKDVELRCDPISGHTALYWYRQSLGQGLEFLIYFQGNSAPDKSGLPSDRFSAERTGGSVSTLTIQRTQQEDSAVYLCASSSTPRVVGETQYFGPGTRLLVL.